This T cell receptor beta chain was obtained from a study of human versus mouse CDR3 diversity and MHC coevolution. V shed 1 base and J 5 bases; nucleotides not matched to a gene: 7. This CDR3 has 15 amino acids. From germline, CDR1 is LNHNV and CDR2 YYDKDF (reference sequence). Sequencing used immunoSEQ multiplex PCR; TCRdb keeps in-frame clones, though not all of them. The sample lists fewer than 100,000 clones, 93% occurring once. The TCR comes from a person between 30 and 69 years old in good health. Material: naive CD4+ T cells from blood. Subset described: CD45RO-negative CD62L-positive naive CD4 T cells. V and J are TRBV15 and TRBJ2-7; 8 bases align to TRBD1. The CDR3 sequence is CATSRGGTGAHEQYF. In DNA, the CDR3 is TGTGCCACCAGCAGAGGCGGGACAGGCGCCCACGAGCAGTACTTC.